These T cell receptor beta chains were read from a single sample in a study of cytomegalovirus exposure and HLA in healthy donors. The table came from immunoSEQ multiplex PCR; TCRdb's copy has only in-frame clones and leaves some out. This sample has 150,000 to 160,000 clones, with 75% to 85% found just once. Material: PBMCs. The receptors were sampled from a woman in her 40s in good health and CMV-seropositive. The CDR3 runs from the conserved cysteine through the conserved F or W. The D gene is left open where the match is weak. Size is omitted from some rows. Given values are once, few, many or a class for expanded clones.

TRBJ2-1 | TRBV9 | . | 17 | . | TGTGCCAGCAGCGTAACCCCCTCAGGGCTGGGGCGCAATGAGCAGTTCTTC | CASSVTPSGLGRNEQFF
TRBJ2-5 | TRBV29-1 | . | 14 | TRBD1 | TGCAGCACCGAGGACAGGCCGTACCAAGAGACCCAGTACTTC | CSTEDRPYQETQYF
TRBJ2-2 | TRBV11-2 | . | 19 | . | TGTGCCAGCAGCTTAGATAACATCGGGGGAATAGTAGGGACCGGGGAGCTGTTTTTT | CASSLDNIGGIVGTGELFF
TRBJ1-1 | TRBV5-8 | once | 16 | . | TGTGCCAGCAGCCCCCTTAGCAGGGCCATCGGGACTGAAGCTTTCTTT | CASSPLSRAIGTEAFF
TRBJ1-1 | TRBV28 | . | 12 | . | TGTGCCAGCAGTTACAACACAGGGGAAGCTTTCTTT | CASSYNTGEAFF
TRBJ2-5 | TRBV7-2 | . | 15 | . | TGTGCCAGCAGCTCTCCGCCAGTTATCTGGGAGACCCAGTACTTC | CASSSPPVIWETQYF
TRBJ1-1 | TRBV7-6 | . | 18 | TRBD1 | TGTGCCAGCAGCTTAAGACCTGGACAGGGCGCCGTAAACCCTGAAGCTTTCTTT | CASSLRPGQGAVNPEAFF
TRBJ1-5 | TRBV30 | . | 15 | TRBD1 | TGTGCCTGGGCCCTACAGGGGGCCGGCAATCAGCCCCAGCATTTT | CAWALQGAGNQPQHF
TRBJ2-5 | TRBV7-2 | . | 16 | . | TGTGCCAGCAGCTTACGGAGGCCGGTGTACCAAGAGACCCAGTACTTC | CASSLRRPVYQETQYF
TRBJ1-1 | TRBV5-5 | . | 15 | . | TGTGCCAGCAGCCGGGAGGTATCGGTTCGCACTGAAGCTTTCTTT | CASSREVSVRTEAFF
TRBJ1-1 | TRBV19 | . | 12 | . | TGTGCCAGTTCCGAGACAGGCAATGAAGCTTTCTTT | CASSETGNEAFF
TRBJ2-7 | TRBV10-3 | once | 14 | TRBD2 | TGTGCCATCAGTGAGTCAGAGCGGGAGGGTGGGCAGTACTTC | CAISESEREGGQYF
TRBJ2-2 | TRBV6-6 | . | 16 | TRBD2 | TGTGCCAGCAGATCCGGGACTAGCGGAAACACCGGGGAGCTGTTTTTT | CASRSGTSGNTGELFF
TRBJ2-7 | TRBV27 | . | 18 | TRBD2 | TGTGCCAGCAGTCCAATACACCTAGGACTAGCGGATCCCTACGAGCAGTACTTC | CASSPIHLGLADPYEQYF
TRBJ1-1 | TRBV18 | . | 14 | TRBD1 | TGTGCCAGCTCACCCGGGACAGGAATCCTTGAAGCTTTCTTT | CASSPGTGILEAFF
TRBJ1-1 | TRBV7-9 | . | 12 | . | TGTGCCAGCAGCTTTCAGAACACTGAAGCTTTCTTT | CASSFQNTEAFF
TRBJ2-2 | TRBV29-1 | . | 15 | TRBD1 | TGCAGCGTTACCGGTACAGGGGGTTACACCGGGGAGCTGTTTTTT | CSVTGTGGYTGELFF
TRBJ2-3 | TRBV6-4 | few | 18 | TRBD2 | TGTGCCAGCGACGGGGTAGGACTAGCGAAACCCAGCACAGATACGCAGTATTTT | CASDGVGLAKPSTDTQYF
TRBJ2-3 | TRBV7-2 | once | 17 | TRBD2 | TGTGCCAGCAGCTTAGCGAGCCCTAGCGGGAGCACAGATACGCAGTATTTT | CASSLASPSGSTDTQYF
TRBJ2-7 | TRBV6-5 | . | 13 | TRBD1 | TGTGCCAGCATGCTCAGGGGGCGGGACGAGCAGTACTTC | CASMLRGRDEQYF
TRBJ2-2 | TRBV2 | . | 14 | TRBD1 | TGTGCCAGCAGTGAGGGACAGCTAACCGGGGAGCTGTTTTTT | CASSEGQLTGELFF
TRBJ2-1 | TRBV9 | . | 13 | . | TGTGCCAGCAGCGCGACTGGACTAAATGAGCAGTTCTTC | CASSATGLNEQFF
TRBJ1-4 | TRBV5-1 | . | 14 | . | TGCGCCAGCAGCTTGACAGGGATGGGTGAAAAACTGTTTTTT | CASSLTGMGEKLFF
TRBJ2-3 | TRBV7-3 | . | 17 | TRBD2 | TGTGCCAGCAGCTCCAAGAGACTAGCGGGAGTTGTAGATACGCAGTATTTT | CASSSKRLAGVVDTQYF
TRBJ1-5 | TRBV6-1 | few | 15 | . | TGTGCCAGCAGTGATGCCAGGCCCCCGGATCAGCCCCAGCATTTT | CASSDARPPDQPQHF
TRBJ2-3 | TRBV29-1 | . | 14 | TRBD1 | TGCAGCACCTATCACAGGGGGCGGGGAGATACGCAGTATTTT | CSTYHRGRGDTQYF
TRBJ2-3 | TRBV7-3 | . | 19 | TRBD2 | TGTGCCAGCAGCTCCGTCGGCCTAGCGGGAGGGCTAGGCACAGATACGCAGTATTTT | CASSSVGLAGGLGTDTQYF
TRBJ2-2 | TRBV30 | once | 15 | TRBD2 | TGTGCCTGGAGTATGACGGGAGGTAGCACCGGGGAGCTGTTTTTT | CAWSMTGGSTGELFF